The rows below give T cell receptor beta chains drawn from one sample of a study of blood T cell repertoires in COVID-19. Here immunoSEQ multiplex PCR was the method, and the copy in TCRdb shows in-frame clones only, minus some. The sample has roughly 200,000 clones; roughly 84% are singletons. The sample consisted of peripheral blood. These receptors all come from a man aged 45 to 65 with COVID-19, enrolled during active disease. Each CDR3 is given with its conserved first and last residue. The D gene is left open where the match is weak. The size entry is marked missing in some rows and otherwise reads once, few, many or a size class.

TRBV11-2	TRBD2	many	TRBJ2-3	TGTGCCAGCAGCTTAGCAGCTAGCGGGACCACAGATACGCAGTATTTT	CASSLAASGTTDTQYF
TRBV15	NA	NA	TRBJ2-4	TGTGCCACCAGCAGCAAAACCTCGACAGCTCCTCAAGCCAACATTCAGTACTTC	CATSSKTSTAPQANIQYF
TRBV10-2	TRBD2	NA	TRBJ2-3	TGCGCCAGCAGGCCACTAGCGGGAGGGCGCATCACCACAGATACGCAGTATTTT	CASRPLAGGRITTDTQYF
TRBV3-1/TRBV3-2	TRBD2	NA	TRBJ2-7	TGTGCCAGCAGCCAAGGGGAGGGCTGGGCGCACGAGCAGTACTTC	CASSQGEGWAHEQYF
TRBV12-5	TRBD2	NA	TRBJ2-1	TGTGCTAGTGGTTTGCCCTCCAGCGGGACTTCTAGCTCCTACAATGAGCAGTTCTTC	CASGLPSSGTSSSYNEQFF
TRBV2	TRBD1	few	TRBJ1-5	TGTGCCAGCCGGAGGGGGGTAACAGGGGGTCAGCCCCAGCATTTT	CASRRGVTGGQPQHF
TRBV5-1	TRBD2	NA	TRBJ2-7	TGCGCCAGCAGCATAGCCACGGGACTAGGGGGCGAGCAGTACTTC	CASSIATGLGGEQYF
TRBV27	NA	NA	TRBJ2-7	TGTGCCAGCAGTTTTGGAGGGGTACTCTACGAGCAGTACTTC	CASSFGGVLYEQYF
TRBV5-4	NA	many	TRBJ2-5	TGTGCCAGCAGCTTGGGGGCAGGGCCCCAAGAGACCCAGTACTTC	CASSLGAGPQETQYF
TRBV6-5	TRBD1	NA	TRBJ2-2	TGTGCCGGACAGGAAACGAACACCGGGGAGCTGTTTTTT	CAGQETNTGELFF
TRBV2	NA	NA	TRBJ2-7	TGTGCCAGCATAACAGGGGGGGACGAGCAGTACTTC	CASITGGDEQYF
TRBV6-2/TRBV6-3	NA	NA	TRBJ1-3	TGTGCCAGCAGTTATTGGGGGCCTGGAAACACCATATATTTT	CASSYWGPGNTIYF
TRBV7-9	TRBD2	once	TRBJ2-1	TGTGCCAGCAGCGTAAACTCGGGACTAGGTGAGCAGTTCTTC	CASSVNSGLGEQFF
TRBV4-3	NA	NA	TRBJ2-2	TGCGCCAGCAGCCAAGCCGTAGCGAACACCGGGGAGCTGTTTTTT	CASSQAVANTGELFF
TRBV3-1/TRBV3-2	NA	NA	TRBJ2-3	TGTGCCAGCAGCCAACCCGGAAGGGGAGATACGCAGTATTTT	CASSQPGRGDTQYF
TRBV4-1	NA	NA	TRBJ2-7	TGCGCCAGCAGCCATCAGGGTCTGGCAGTGCCCTACGAGCAGTACTTC	CASSHQGLAVPYEQYF
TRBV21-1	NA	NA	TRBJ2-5	TGTGCCGCCACTGTCCGGGGACAAGGAGAGACCCAGTACTTC	CAATVRGQGETQYF
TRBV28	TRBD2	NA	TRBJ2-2	TGTGCCCGCCCGGGGGGGGGCGACGGAACCGGGGAGCTGTTTTTT	CARPGGGDGTGELFF
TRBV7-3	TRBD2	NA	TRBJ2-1	TGTGCCAGCAGCCCCATAGCGGGACCTTACAATGAGCAGTTCTTC	CASSPIAGPYNEQFF
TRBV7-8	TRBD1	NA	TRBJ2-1	TGTGCCAGCAGCTTTTTTCCGGGACAGGGGCCCAAAAGCTCCTACAATGAGCAGTTCTTC	CASSFFPGQGPKSSYNEQFF
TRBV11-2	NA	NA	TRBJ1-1	TGTGCCAGCAGCCTCCACGCGAAGAAGAACACTGAAGCTTTCTTT	CASSLHAKKNTEAFF
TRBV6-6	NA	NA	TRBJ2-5	TGTGCCAGCAGTTACTCGGGTAGCTACGAGACCCAGTACTTC	CASSYSGSYETQYF
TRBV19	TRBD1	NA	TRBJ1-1	TGTGCCAGTAAAGAGCAGGGGGCCGGGACTGAAGCTTTCTTT	CASKEQGAGTEAFF
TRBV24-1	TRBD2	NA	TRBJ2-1	TGTGCCACCAGTTTGCGGGAGGGCAATGAGCAGTTCTTC	CATSLREGNEQFF
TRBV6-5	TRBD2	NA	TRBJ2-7	TGTGCCAGCAGGAAGGGACTAGCGGGAGCCTACGAGCAGTACTTC	CASRKGLAGAYEQYF
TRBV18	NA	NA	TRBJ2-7	TGTGCCAGCTCACACGGAGAAAACTACGAGCAGTACTTC	CASSHGENYEQYF
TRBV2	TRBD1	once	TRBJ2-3	TGTGCCAGCAGTGACAGGGACAGGGGGCTAGATACGCAGTATTTT	CASSDRDRGLDTQYF
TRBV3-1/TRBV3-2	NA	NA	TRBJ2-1	TGTGCCAGCAGCCAAGTGGGCCTCTACAATGAGCAGTTCTTC	CASSQVGLYNEQFF
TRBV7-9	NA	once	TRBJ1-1	TGTGCCAGCAAGCTACAGGGAATGAACACTGAAGCTTTCTTT	CASKLQGMNTEAFF
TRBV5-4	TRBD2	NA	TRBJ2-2	TGTGCCAGCAGCTACCAAAACACAGCGGGAAGGACGAACACCGGGGAGCTGTTTTTT	CASSYQNTAGRTNTGELFF
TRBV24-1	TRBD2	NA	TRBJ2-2	TGTGCCACCAGTGAACACCCGGGACTAGCGGGCCGCGGGGAGCTGTTTTTT	CATSEHPGLAGRGELFF
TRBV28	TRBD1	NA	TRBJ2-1	TGTGCCAGCAGTTCGCCGGGACAGGGATACAATGAGCAGTTCTTC	CASSSPGQGYNEQFF
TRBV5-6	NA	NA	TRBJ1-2	TGTGCCAGCAGCAGAACCGACAGTAACTATGGCTACACCTTC	CASSRTDSNYGYTF
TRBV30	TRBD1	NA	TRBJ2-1	TGTGCCTGGGGCCTGGGGACAGGCGACAGTAATGAGCAGTTCTTC	CAWGLGTGDSNEQFF
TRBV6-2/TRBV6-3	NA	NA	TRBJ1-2	TGTGCCAGCAGTTACTCGACACCTGGAGGAGACTCTGGCTACACCTTC	CASSYSTPGGDSGYTF
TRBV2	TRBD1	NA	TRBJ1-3	TGTGCCAGCAGATTGACACAGGGGGCGAGTATCGGAAACACCATATATTTT	CASRLTQGASIGNTIYF
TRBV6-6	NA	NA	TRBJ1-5	TGTGCCAGCAGTTACTCGGGGGGTACGAGCAATCAGCCCCAGCATTTT	CASSYSGGTSNQPQHF
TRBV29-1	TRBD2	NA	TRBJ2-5	TGCAGCGCCCTGGCGGGGGGAAACCAAGAGACCCAGTACTTC	CSALAGGNQETQYF
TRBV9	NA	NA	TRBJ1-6	TGTGCCAGCAGCGGACTGAATAATTCACCCCTCCACTTT	CASSGLNNSPLHF
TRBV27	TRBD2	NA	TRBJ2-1	TGTGCCAGCAGTCCTTTAGCGGGAGCGTACAATGAGCAGTTCTTC	CASSPLAGAYNEQFF
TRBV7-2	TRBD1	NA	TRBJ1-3	TGTGCCAGCAGCCGCAGACAGGGCGGAAACACCATATATTTT	CASSRRQGGNTIYF
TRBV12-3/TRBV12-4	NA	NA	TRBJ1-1	TGTGCCAGCAGTTTATCCGGTGGCACTGAAGCTTTCTTT	CASSLSGGTEAFF
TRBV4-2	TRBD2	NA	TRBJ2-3	TGTGCCAGCGGGACACTAGCGGGGGGTTCCCCAGATACGCAGTATTTT	CASGTLAGGSPDTQYF
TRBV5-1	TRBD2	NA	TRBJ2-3	TGCGCCAGCAGCTTGGTTAGCCTAGCGGCCTTGACGCGCCTCAGTGGTACGCAGTATTTT	CASSLVSLAALTRLSGTQYF
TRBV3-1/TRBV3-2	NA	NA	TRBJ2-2	TGTGCCAGCAGCCCGCGGGTTCGGACCGGGGAGCTGTTTTTT	CASSPRVRTGELFF